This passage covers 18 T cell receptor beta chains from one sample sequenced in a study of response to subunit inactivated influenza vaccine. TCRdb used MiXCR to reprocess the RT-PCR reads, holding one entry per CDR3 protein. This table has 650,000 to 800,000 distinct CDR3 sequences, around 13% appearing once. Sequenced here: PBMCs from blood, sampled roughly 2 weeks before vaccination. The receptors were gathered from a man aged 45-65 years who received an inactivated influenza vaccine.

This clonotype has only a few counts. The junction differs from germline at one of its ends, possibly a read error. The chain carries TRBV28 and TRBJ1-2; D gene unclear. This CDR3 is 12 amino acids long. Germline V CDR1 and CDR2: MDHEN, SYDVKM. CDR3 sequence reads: CASSLPGLGSTF. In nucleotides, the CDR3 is TGTGCCAGCAGTTTGCCAGGTCTGGGCTCCACCTTC.

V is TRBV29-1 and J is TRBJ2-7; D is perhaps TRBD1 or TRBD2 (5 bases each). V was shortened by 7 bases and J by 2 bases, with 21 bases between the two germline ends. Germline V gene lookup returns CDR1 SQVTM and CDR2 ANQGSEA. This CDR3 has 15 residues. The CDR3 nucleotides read TGCAGCGCCGAGGGACGGGACGGTAGCCCCTACGAGCAGTACTTC. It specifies CSAEGRDGSPYEQYF.

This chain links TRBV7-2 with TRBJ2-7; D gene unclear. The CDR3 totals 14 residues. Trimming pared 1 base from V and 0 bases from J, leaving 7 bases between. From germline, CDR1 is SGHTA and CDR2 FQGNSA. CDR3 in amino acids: CASSLGRLSYEQYF. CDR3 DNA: TGTGCCAGCAGCTTAGGGAGACTCTCCTACGAGCAGTACTTC.

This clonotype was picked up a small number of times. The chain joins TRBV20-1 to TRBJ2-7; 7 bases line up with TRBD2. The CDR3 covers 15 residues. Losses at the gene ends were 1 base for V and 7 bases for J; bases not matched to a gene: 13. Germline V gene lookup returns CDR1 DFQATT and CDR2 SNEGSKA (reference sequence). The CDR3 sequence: CSARGVLADAFEQYF. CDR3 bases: TGCAGTGCTAGAGGAGTGCTAGCGGATGCCTTTGAGCAGTACTTC.

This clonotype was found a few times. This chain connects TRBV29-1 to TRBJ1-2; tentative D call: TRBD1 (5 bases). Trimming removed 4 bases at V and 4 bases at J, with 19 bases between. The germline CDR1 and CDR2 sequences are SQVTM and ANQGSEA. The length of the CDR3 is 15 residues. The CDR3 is CSVAKGIGYSYGYTF. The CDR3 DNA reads TGCAGCGTTGCCAAGGGGATCGGCTACTCCTATGGCTACACCTTC.

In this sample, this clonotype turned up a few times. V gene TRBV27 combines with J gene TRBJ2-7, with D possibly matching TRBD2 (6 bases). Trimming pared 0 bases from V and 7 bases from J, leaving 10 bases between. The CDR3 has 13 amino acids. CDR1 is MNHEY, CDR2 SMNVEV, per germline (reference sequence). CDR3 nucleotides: TGTGCCAGCAGTTTATCTTTGGGGGGAGAGCAGTACTTC. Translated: CASSLSLGGEQYF.

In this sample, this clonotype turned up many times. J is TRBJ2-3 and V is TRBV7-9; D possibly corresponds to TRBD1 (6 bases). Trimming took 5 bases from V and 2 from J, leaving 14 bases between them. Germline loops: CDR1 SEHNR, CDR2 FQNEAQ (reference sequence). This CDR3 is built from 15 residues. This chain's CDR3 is CASSPGEFLTDTQYF. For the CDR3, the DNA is TGTGCCAGCAGCCCAGGGGAGTTCCTCACAGATACGCAGTATTTT.

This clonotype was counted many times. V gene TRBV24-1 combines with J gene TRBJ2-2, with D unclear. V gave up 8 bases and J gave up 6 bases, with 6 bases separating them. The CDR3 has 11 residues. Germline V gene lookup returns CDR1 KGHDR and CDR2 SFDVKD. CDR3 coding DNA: TGTGCCACCAAAAACTCCGGGGAGCTGTTTTTT. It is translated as CATKNSGELFF.

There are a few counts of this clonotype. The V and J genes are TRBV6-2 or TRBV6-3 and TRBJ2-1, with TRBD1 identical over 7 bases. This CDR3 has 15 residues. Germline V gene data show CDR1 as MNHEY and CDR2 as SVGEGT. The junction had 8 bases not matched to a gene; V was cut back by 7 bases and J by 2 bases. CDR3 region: CASNPSGTAYNEQFF. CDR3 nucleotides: TGTGCCAGCAACCCGTCCGGGACAGCCTACAATGAGCAGTTCTTC.

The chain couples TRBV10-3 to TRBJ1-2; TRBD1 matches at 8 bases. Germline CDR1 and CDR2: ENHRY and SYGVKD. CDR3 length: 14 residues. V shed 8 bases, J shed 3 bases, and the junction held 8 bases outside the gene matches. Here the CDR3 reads CAIPTGQDYYGYTF. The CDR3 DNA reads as TGTGCCATCCCCACGGGACAGGATTACTATGGCTACACCTTC.

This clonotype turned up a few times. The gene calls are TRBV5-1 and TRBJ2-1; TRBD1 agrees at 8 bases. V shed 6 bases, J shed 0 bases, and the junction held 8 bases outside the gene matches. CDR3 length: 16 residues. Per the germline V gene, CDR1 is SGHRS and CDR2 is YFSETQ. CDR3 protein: CASTMTGVRSYNEQFF. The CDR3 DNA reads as TGCGCCAGCACCATGACAGGGGTCCGCTCCTACAATGAGCAGTTCTTC.

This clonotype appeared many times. This CDR3 reads CASSLGGTGGELRYF. The CDR3 coding sequence is TGCGCCAGCAGCTTGGGCGGGACAGGCGGGGAGTTACGGTATTTT. The V gene is TRBV5-1, the J gene TRBJ2-3; 8 positions agree with TRBD1. J was trimmed by 14 bases and V by 0 bases; bases with no gene match: 14. The length of the CDR3 is 15 residues. The V gene's germline CDR1 is SGHRS and CDR2 YFSETQ.

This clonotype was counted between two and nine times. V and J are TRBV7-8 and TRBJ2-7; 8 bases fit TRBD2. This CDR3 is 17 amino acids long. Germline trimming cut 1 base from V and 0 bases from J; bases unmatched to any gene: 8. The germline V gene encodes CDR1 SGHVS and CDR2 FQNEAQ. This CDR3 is CASSLVGSGAVSYEQYF. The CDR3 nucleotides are TGTGCCAGCAGCTTAGTTGGTAGCGGGGCCGTCTCCTACGAGCAGTACTTC.

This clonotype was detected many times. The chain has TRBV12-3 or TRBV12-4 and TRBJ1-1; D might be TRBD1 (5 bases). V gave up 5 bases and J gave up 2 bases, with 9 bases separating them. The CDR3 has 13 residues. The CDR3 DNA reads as TGTGCCAGCAGTCCCAGGGTTAACACTGAAGCTTTCTTT. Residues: CASSPRVNTEAFF.

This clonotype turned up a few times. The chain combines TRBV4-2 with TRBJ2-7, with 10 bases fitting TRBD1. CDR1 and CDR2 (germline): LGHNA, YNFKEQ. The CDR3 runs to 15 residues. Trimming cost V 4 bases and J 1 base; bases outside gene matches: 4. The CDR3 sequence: CASSRSGQGSYEQYF. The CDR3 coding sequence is TGTGCCAGCAGCCGCTCGGGACAGGGGTCCTACGAGCAGTACTTC.

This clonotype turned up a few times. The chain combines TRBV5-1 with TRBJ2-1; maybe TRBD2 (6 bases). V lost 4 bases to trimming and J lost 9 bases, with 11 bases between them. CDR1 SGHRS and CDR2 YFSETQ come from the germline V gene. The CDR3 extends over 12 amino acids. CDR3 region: CASSLIAVEQFF. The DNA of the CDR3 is TGCGCCAGCAGCCTCATAGCGGTTGAGCAGTTCTTC.

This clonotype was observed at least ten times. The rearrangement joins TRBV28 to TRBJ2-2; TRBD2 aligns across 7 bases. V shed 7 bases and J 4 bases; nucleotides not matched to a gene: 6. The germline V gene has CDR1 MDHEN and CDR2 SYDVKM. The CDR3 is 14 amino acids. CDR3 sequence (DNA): TGTGCCAGCATCCCTCGGACTAGCACCGGGGAGCTGTTTTTT. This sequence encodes CASIPRTSTGELFF.

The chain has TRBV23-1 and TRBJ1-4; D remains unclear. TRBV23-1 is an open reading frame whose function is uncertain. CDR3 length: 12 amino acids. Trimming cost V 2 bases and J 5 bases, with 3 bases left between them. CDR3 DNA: TGCGCCAGCAGTCAAATCAATGAAAAACTGTTTTTT. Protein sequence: CASSQINEKLFF.